Sequencing of this T cell receptor beta chain was carried out in a study of shared clonotypes between healthy human individuals. Study-level findings and limits: The small donor group covered limited genetic and exposure diversity. Estimated richness was generally greater in naive than memory subsets. The generation probabilities recorded for non-shared clonotypes fell below those of clonotypes shared by all four donors.

The ends were cut back, 5 bases at V and 8 bases at J, with 19 bases in the middle. Germline V lookup: CDR1 SGHTA, CDR2 FQGNSA. This CDR3 comprises 15 residues. A note on this clone: What it binds is not known.

Data came from immunoSEQ multiplex PCR; TCRdb stores just in-frame clones and leaves some out. The sample lists more than 900,000 clones, around 82% occurring once. This rearrangement joins TRBV7-2 to TRBJ2-1, with D maybe TRBD1 (5 bases). What was sequenced was memory CD4+ T cells from PBMCs. The subset was: CD45RA-negative fraction. The receptor comes from a man aged 18 to 29 in good health. Some clones in this sample may be carry-over from other donors' samples. CDR3: CASSPGYWSSDEQFF. The CDR3 DNA reads as TGTGCCAGCAGCCCAGGGTATTGGTCTTCCGATGAGCAGTTCTTC.